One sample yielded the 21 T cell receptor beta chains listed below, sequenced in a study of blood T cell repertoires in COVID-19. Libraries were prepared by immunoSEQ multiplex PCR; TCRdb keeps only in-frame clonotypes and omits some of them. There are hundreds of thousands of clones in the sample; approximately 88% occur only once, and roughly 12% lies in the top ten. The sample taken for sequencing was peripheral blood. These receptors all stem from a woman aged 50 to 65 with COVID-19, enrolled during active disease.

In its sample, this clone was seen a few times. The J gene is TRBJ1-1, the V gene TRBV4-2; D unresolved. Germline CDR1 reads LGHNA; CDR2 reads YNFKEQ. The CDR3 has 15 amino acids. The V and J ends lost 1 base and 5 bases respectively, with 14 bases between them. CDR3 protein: CASSQGWYTETEAFF. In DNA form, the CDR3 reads TGTGCCAGCAGCCAAGGATGGTACACGGAGACTGAAGCTTTCTTT.

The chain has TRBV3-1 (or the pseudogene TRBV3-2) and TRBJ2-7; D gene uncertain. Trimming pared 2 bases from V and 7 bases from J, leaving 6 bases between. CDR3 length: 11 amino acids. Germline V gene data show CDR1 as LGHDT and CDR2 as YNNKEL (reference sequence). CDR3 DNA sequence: TGTGCCAGCAGCCAATTCCGGGAGCAGTACTTC. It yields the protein CASSQFREQYF.

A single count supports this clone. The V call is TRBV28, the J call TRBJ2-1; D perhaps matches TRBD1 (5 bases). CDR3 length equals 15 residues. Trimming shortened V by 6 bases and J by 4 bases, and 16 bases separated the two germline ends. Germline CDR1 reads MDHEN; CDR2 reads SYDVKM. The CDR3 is CASRVSQGPYNEQFF. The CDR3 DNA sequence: TGTGCCAGCAGGGTTTCGCAGGGCCCATACAATGAGCAGTTCTTC.

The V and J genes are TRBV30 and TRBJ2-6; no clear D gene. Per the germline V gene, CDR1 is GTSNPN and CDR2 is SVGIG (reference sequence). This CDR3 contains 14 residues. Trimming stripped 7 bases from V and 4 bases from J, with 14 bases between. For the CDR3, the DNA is TGTGCCTCCATCGCGGTGATAGGGGCCAACGTCCTGACTTTC. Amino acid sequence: CASIAVIGANVLTF.

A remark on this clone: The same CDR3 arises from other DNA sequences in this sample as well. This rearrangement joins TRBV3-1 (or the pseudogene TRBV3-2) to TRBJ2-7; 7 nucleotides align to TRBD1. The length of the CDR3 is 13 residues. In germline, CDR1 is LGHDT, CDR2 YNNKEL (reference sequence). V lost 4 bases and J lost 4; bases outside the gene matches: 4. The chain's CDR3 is CASSPSTGYEQYF. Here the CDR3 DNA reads TGTGCCAGCAGCCCGTCGACAGGGTACGAGCAGTACTTC.

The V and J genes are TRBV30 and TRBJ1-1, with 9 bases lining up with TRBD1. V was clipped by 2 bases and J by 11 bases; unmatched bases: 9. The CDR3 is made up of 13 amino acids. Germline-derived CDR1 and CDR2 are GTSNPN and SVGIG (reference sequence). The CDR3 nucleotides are TGTGCCTGGAGTCGGGACAGGGTCGATGTGGCTTTCTTT. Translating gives CAWSRDRVDVAFF.

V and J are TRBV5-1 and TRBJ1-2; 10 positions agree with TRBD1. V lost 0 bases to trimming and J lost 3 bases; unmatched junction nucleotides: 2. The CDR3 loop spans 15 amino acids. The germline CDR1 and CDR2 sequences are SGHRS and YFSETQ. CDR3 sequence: CASSLGGQGDYGYTF. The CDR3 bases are TGCGCCAGCAGCTTGGGAGGACAGGGGGACTATGGCTACACCTTC.

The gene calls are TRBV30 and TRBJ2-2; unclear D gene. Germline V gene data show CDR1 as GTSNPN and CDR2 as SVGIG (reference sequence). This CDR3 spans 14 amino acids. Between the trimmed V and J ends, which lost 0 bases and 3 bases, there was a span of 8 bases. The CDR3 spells CAWSVARYTGELFF. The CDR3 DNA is TGTGCCTGGAGTGTAGCACGGTACACCGGGGAGCTGTTTTTT.

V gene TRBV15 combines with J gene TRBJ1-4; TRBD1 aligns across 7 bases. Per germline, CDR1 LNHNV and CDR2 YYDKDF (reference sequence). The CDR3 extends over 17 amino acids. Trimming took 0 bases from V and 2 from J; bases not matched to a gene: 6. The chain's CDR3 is CATSRDFLQGTNEKLFF. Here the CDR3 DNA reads TGTGCCACCAGCAGAGATTTCCTACAGGGGACTAATGAAAAACTGTTTTTT.

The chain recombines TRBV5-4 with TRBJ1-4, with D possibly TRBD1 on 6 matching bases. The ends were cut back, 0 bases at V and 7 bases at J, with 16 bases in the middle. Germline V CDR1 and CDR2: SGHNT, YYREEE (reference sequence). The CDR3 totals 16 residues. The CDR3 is CASSLAGGRTGEKLFF. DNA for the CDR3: TGTGCCAGCAGCTTGGCCGGGGGGCGAACCGGTGAAAAACTGTTTTTT.

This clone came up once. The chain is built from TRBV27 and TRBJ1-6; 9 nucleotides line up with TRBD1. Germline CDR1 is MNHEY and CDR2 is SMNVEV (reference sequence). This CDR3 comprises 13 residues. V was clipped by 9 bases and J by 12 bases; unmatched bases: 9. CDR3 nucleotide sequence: TGTGCCAGTACAGGGGGCCTTGGTTTACCCCTCCACTTT. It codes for CASTGGLGLPLHF.

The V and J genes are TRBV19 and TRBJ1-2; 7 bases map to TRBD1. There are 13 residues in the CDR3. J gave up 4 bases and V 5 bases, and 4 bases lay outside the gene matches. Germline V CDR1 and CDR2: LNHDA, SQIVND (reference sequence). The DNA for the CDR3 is TGTGCCAGTAGTTACGGACAGGTCTATGGCTACACCTTC. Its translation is CASSYGQVYGYTF.

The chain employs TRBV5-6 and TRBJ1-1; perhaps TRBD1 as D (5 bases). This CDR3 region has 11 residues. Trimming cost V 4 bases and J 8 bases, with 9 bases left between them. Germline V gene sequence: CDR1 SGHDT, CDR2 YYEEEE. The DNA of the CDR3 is TGTGCCAGCAGCCGGAACAGGGAAGCTTTCTTT. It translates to CASSRNREAFF.

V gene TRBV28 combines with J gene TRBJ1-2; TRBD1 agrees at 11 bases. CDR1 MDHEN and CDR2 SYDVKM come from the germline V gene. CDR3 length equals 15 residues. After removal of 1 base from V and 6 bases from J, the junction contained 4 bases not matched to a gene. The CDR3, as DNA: TGTGCCAGCAGTTTATACGGGACAGGGGGGGATGGCTACACCTTC. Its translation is CASSLYGTGGDGYTF.

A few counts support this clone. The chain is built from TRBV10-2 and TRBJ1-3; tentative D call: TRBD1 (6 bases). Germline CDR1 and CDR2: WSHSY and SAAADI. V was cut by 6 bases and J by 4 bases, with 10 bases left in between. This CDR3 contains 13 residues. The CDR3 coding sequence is TGCGCCAGCAGCGACGGGACAGGAAACACCATATATTTT. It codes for CASSDGTGNTIYF.

The chain's CDR3 is CAIWTGVYGYTF. Written as DNA, the CDR3 is TGTGCCATCTGGACAGGGGTCTATGGCTACACCTTC. The chain combines TRBV21-1 with TRBJ1-2; TRBD1, the table's D call, was not compared with the DNA. TRBV21-1 is a pseudogene. This CDR3 comprises 12 residues.

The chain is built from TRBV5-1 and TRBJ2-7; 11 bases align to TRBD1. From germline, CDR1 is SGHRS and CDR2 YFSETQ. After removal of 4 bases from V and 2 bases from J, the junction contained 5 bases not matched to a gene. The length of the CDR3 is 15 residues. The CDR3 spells CASSTGDRGAYEQYF. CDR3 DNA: TGCGCCAGCAGCACGGGGGACAGGGGGGCCTACGAGCAGTACTTC.

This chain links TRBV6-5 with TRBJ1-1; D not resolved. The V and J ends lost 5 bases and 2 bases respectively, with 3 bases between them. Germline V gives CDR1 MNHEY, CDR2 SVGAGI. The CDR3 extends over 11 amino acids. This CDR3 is CASSPNTEAFF. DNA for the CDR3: TGTGCCAGCAGTCCTAACACTGAAGCTTTCTTT.

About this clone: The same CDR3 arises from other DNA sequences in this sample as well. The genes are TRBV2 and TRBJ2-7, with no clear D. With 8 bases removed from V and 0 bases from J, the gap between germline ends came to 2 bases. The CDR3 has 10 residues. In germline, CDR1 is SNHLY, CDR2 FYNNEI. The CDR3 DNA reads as TGTGCCAGCCGCTCCTACGAGCAGTACTTC. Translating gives CASRSYEQYF.

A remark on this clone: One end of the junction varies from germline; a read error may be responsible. CDR3 in DNA: TGTGCCAGCAGTGGGTCTGGGGGGATCAACTTC. It encodes CASSGSGGINF. The V and J genes are TRBV28 and TRBJ2-4, with a possible D match to TRBD2 (6 bases). This CDR3 has 11 residues. CDR1 is MDHEN and CDR2 is SYDVKM in the germline V gene.

The CDR3 loop reads CASGDRRNTGELFF. CDR3 nucleotides: TGTGCCTCCGGGGACAGGAGGAACACCGGGGAGCTGTTTTTT. The genes are TRBV2 and TRBJ2-2; 8 bases are shared with TRBD1. The length of the CDR3 is 14 residues. With V trimmed by 11 bases and J by 1 base, 6 bases remained unmatched. Germline V CDR1 and CDR2: SNHLY, FYNNEI.